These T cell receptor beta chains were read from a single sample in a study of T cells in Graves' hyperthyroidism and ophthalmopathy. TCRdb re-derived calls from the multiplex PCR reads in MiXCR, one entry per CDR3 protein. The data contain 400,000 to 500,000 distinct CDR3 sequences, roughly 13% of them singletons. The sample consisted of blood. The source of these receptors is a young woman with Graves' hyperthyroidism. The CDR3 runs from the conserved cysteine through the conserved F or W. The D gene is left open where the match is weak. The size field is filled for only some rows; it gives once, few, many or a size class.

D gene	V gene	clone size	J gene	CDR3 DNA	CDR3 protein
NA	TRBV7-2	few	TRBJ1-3	TGTGCCAGCAGTGATAGGGGGGGATCTGGAAACACCATATATTTT	CASSDRGGSGNTIYF
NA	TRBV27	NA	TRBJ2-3	TGTGCCAGCAGTTTTGGTTTTCACACAGATACGCAGTATTTT	CASSFGFHTDTQYF
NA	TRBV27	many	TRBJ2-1	TGTGCCAGCAGTTTATTTGCGGTCGGCTACAATGAGCAGTTCTTC	CASSLFAVGYNEQFF
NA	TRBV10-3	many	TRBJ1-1	TGTGCCATCAGTGAGTTAGGGACCGGGAACACTGAAGCTTTCTTT	CAISELGTGNTEAFF
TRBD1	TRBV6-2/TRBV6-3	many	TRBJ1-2	TGTGCCAGCAGTCACAGGGGCCCTAGGAGCGGCTACACCTTC	CASSHRGPRSGYTF
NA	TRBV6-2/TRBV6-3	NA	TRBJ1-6	TGTGCCAGCAGTTACTCGAGGCAGACCTATAATTCACCCCTCCACTTT	CASSYSRQTYNSPLHF
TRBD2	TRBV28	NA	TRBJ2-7	TGTGCCAGCGTAGGACTAGCGGGGACCGAGCAGTACTTC	CASVGLAGTEQYF
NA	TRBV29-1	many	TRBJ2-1	TGCAGCCAAGAACCGGGAGTCAATGAGCAGTTCTTC	CSQEPGVNEQFF
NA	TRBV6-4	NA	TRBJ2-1	TGTGCCAGCAGTGACTCGGCTAACAATGAGCAGTTCTTC	CASSDSANNEQFF
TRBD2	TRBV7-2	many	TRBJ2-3	TGTGCCAGCAGCTTAGTCGGCGGGAGGGCTCCAGATACGCAGTATTTT	CASSLVGGRAPDTQYF
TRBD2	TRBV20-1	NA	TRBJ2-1	TGCAGTGCTAGTCTAGCGGGAGTCTCCTACAATGAGCAGTTCTTC	CSASLAGVSYNEQFF
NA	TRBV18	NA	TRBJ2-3	TGTGCCAGCTCACCAGGCCAGGCTAAAGATACGCAGTATTTT	CASSPGQAKDTQYF
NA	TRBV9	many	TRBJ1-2	TGTGCCAGCAGCGTAAGCGGGGAGAATGGCTACACCTTC	CASSVSGENGYTF
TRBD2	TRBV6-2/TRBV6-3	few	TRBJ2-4	TGTGCCAGCAGTGACGGGACTAGCGGGAGGAACATTCAGTACTTC	CASSDGTSGRNIQYF
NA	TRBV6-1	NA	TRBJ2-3	TGTGCCAGCAGTGAAGCGTTTGATACGCAGTATTTT	CASSEAFDTQYF
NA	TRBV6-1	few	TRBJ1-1	TGTGCCAGCAGTTCCCCGACAAGAGGCAAGACTGAAGCTTTCTTT	CASSSPTRGKTEAFF
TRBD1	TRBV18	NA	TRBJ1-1	TGTGCCAGCTCTGCAAACCAGGGGGCTCTGAACGCTGAAGCTTTCTTT	CASSANQGALNAEAFF